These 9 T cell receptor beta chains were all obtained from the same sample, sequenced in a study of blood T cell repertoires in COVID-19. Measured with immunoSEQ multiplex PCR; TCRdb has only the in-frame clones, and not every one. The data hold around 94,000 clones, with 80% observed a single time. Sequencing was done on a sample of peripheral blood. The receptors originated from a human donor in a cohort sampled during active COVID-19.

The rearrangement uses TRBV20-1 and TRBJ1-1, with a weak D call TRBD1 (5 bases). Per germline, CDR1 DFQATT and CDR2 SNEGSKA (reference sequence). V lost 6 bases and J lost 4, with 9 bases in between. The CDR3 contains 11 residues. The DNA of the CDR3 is TGCAGTGCAACTCAGGGCACTGAAGCTTTCTTT. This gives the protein CSATQGTEAFF.

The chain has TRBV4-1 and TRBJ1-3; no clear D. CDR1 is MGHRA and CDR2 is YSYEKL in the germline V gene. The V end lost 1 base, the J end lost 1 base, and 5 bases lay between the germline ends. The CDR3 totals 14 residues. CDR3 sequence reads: CASSQAGSGNTIYF. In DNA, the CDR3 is TGCGCCAGCAGCCAAGCCGGGTCTGGAAACACCATATATTTT.

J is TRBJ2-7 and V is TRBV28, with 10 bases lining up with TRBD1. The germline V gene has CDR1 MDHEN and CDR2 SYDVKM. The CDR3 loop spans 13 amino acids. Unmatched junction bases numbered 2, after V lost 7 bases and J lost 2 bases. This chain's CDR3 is CASIGTGAYEQYF. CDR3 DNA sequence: TGTGCCAGCATCGGGACAGGGGCCTACGAGCAGTACTTC.

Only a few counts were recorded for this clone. The CDR3 sequence: CASSQSASYEQYF. CDR3 bases: TGTGCCAGTAGTCAGAGCGCCTCCTACGAGCAGTACTTC. V and J are TRBV19 and TRBJ2-7; the D is unclear. The germline V and J ends were trimmed by 5 bases and 0 bases, with 8 bases remaining between them. CDR3 length: 13 residues. Germline V CDR1 and CDR2: LNHDA, SQIVND (reference sequence).

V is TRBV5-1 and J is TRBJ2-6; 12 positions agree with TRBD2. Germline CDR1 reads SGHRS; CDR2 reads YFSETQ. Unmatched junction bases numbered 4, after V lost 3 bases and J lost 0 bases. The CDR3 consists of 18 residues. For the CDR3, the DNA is TGCGCCAGCAGCTCGACTAGCGGGAGAAGCTCTGGGGCCAACGTCCTGACTTTC. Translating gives CASSSTSGRSSGANVLTF.

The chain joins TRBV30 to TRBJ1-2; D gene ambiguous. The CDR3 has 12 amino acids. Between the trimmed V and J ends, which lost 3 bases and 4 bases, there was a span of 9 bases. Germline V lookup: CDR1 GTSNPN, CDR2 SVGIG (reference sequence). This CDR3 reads CAWSREVYGYTF. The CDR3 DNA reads TGTGCCTGGAGCCGGGAGGTCTATGGCTACACCTTC.

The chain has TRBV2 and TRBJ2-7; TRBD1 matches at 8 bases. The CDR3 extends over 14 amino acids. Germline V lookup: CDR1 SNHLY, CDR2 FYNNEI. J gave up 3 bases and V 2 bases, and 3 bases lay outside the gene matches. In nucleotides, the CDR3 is TGTGCCAGCAGTGAAAATACAGGGGGCTACGAGCAGTACTTC. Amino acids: CASSENTGGYEQYF.

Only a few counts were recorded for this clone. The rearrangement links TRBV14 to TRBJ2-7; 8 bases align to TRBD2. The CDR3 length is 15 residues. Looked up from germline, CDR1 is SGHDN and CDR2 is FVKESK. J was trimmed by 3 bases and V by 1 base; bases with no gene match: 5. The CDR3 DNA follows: TGTGCCAGCAGCCAAGCGGGGGGGCTCCACTACGAGCAGTACTTC. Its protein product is CASSQAGGLHYEQYF.

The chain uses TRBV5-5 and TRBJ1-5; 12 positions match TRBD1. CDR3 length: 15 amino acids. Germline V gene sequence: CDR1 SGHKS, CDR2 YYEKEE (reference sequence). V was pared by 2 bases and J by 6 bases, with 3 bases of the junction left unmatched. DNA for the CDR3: TGTGCCAGCAGCTTAGGGACAGGGGGCGGTCAGCCCCAGCATTTT. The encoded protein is CASSLGTGGGQPQHF.